This T cell receptor (beta chain) stems from a study of blood T cell repertoires in COVID-19. Overall study context: Samples representing acute and convalescent COVID-19 were sourced from the United States, Italy and Spain. T cells, B-cell-depleted T cells, or PBMCs provided the cDNA or gDNA that served as material.

Profiled with immunoSEQ multiplex PCR; TCRdb holds only in-frame clones, not every one. The table includes around 200,000 clones, more than 75% detected once. V lost 7 bases and J lost 1, with 13 bases in between. CDR1 is SQVTM, CDR2 ANQGSEA, per germline. CDR3 length equals 13 residues. The chain has TRBV29-1 and TRBJ1-1; TRBD1 might be the D (6 bases). The sequencing input was peripheral blood. The receptor's source is a woman of 80 years or more with acute or convalescent COVID-19. This CDR3 is CSAAGQWNTEAFF. The CDR3 nucleotides read TGCAGCGCCGCTGGACAGTGGAACACTGAAGCTTTCTTT.